This is a list of T cell receptor beta chains from one sample in a study of T-cell reconstitution after alpha-beta-depleted transplantation in children. TCRdb reprocessed the PCR reads via MiXCR and lists one record per CDR3 protein. The sample carries hundreds of thousands of distinct CDR3 sequences, around a sixth recorded once. This specimen was PBMCs from the stem cell graft donor, taken from the stem cell graft. These receptors were obtained from a human donor who donated a stem cell graft to a child with acute myeloid leukemia. Each CDR3 is given with its conserved first and last residue. Fields, in order: clone size, J gene, D gene, V gene, CDR3 DNA, CDR3 protein. The D gene is left open where the match is weak. Size is omitted from some rows. Given values are once, few, many or a class for expanded clones.

clone size: few; J gene: TRBJ2-3; D gene: NA; V gene: TRBV12-3/TRBV12-4; CDR3 DNA: TGTGCCAGCAGAGTCTCTCACGGAGATACGCAGTATTTT; CDR3 protein: CASRVSHGDTQYF
clone size: many; J gene: TRBJ2-5; D gene: TRBD1; V gene: TRBV20-1; CDR3 DNA: TGCAGTGCCAGAGACCAACGACAGGGGAACATTGAGACCCAGTACTTC; CDR3 protein: CSARDQRQGNIETQYF
clone size: NA; J gene: TRBJ1-4; D gene: NA; V gene: TRBV20-1; CDR3 DNA: TGCAGTGCCCTAAAGGGGGGGTTGGCTGAAAAACTGTTTTTT; CDR3 protein: CSALKGGLAEKLFF
clone size: many; J gene: TRBJ2-1; D gene: NA; V gene: TRBV12-3/TRBV12-4; CDR3 DNA: TGTGCCAGCAGCCGTGGGTACAATGAGCAGTTCTTC; CDR3 protein: CASSRGYNEQFF
clone size: many; J gene: TRBJ2-5; D gene: NA; V gene: TRBV20-1; CDR3 DNA: TGCAGTGCTAGAGATCCGGGACGGGCGAAAGAGACCCAGTACTTC; CDR3 protein: CSARDPGRAKETQYF
clone size: few; J gene: TRBJ2-2; D gene: NA; V gene: TRBV20-1; CDR3 DNA: TGCAGTGCAGAGAGGCGGGCCGGGGAGCTGTTTTTT; CDR3 protein: CSAERRAGELFF
clone size: few; J gene: TRBJ1-1; D gene: NA; V gene: TRBV27; CDR3 DNA: TGTGCCAGCAGTCCCAACCGCGGGGGTCAAACCGAAGCTTTCTTT; CDR3 protein: CASSPNRGGQTEAFF
clone size: NA; J gene: TRBJ1-3; D gene: NA; V gene: TRBV9; CDR3 DNA: TGTGCCAGCAGCACACTGCCCGGGACCCTTAATGCTGTCACCATATATTTT; CDR3 protein: CASSTLPGTLNAVTIYF
clone size: NA; J gene: TRBJ1-4; D gene: NA; V gene: TRBV20-1; CDR3 DNA: TGCAGTGCTAGTCCCGGGGGGAGGGCAACTAATGAAAAACTGTTTTTT; CDR3 protein: CSASPGGRATNEKLFF
clone size: NA; J gene: TRBJ1-2; D gene: TRBD1; V gene: TRBV12-3/TRBV12-4; CDR3 DNA: TGTGCCAGCAGTTTAACGGCAGGGGGCGGCTATGGCTACACCTTC; CDR3 protein: CASSLTAGGGYGYTF
clone size: many; J gene: TRBJ1-5; D gene: NA; V gene: TRBV20-1; CDR3 DNA: TGCAGTGCTAGCTATAATCAGCCCCAGCATTTT; CDR3 protein: CSASYNQPQHF
clone size: NA; J gene: TRBJ2-3; D gene: NA; V gene: TRBV5-1; CDR3 DNA: TGCGCCAGCAGCCAAGGACACCTTAGCACAGATACGCAGTATTTT; CDR3 protein: CASSQGHLSTDTQYF
clone size: few; J gene: TRBJ2-3; D gene: TRBD1; V gene: TRBV7-8; CDR3 DNA: TGTGCCAGCAGCTTAGCGAGGGGGCCCACAGATACGCAGTATTTT; CDR3 protein: CASSLARGPTDTQYF
clone size: few; J gene: TRBJ2-3; D gene: TRBD2; V gene: TRBV15; CDR3 DNA: TGTGCCACCGCCACTAGCGGGGGGGCCGAGATCACAGATACGCAGTATTTT; CDR3 protein: CATATSGGAEITDTQYF
clone size: many; J gene: TRBJ2-7; D gene: NA; V gene: TRBV20-1; CDR3 DNA: TGCAGTGCTAGGGCAGGGGGGGACGAGCAGTACTTC; CDR3 protein: CSARAGGDEQYF
clone size: once; J gene: TRBJ1-1; D gene: TRBD1; V gene: TRBV11-1; CDR3 DNA: TGTGCCAGCAGCTTAAGTTTTCTCGGACAGGCAGGGATGAACACTGAAGCTTTCTTT; CDR3 protein: CASSLSFLGQAGMNTEAFF
clone size: many; J gene: TRBJ2-5; D gene: NA; V gene: TRBV24-1; CDR3 DNA: TGTGCCACCAGTCCGCCAGGGGAAGAGACCCAGTACTTC; CDR3 protein: CATSPPGEETQYF
clone size: NA; J gene: TRBJ2-7; D gene: TRBD1; V gene: TRBV20-1; CDR3 DNA: TGCAGTGCTAGCTTTTACAGGGGGGTGTCCTACGAGCAGTACTTC; CDR3 protein: CSASFYRGVSYEQYF
clone size: NA; J gene: TRBJ1-4; D gene: NA; V gene: TRBV7-6; CDR3 DNA: TGTGCCAGCAGCTTGGAGAGGGCGGCTAATGAAAAACTGTTTTTT; CDR3 protein: CASSLERAANEKLFF
clone size: NA; J gene: TRBJ2-1; D gene: NA; V gene: TRBV7-9; CDR3 DNA: TGTGCCAGCAGCTTAGATCGGAACGCCTACAATGAGCAGTTCTTC; CDR3 protein: CASSLDRNAYNEQFF
clone size: many; J gene: TRBJ1-4; D gene: NA; V gene: TRBV27; CDR3 DNA: TGTGCCAGCAGTGAATCACCGAGGAGGAATGAAAAACTGTTTTTT; CDR3 protein: CASSESPRRNEKLFF
clone size: few; J gene: TRBJ1-2; D gene: TRBD1; V gene: TRBV12-3/TRBV12-4; CDR3 DNA: TGTGCCAGCATCCGTCTGGGACAGGGGGGTGGCTACACCTTC; CDR3 protein: CASIRLGQGGGYTF
clone size: few; J gene: TRBJ1-5; D gene: TRBD1; V gene: TRBV5-5; CDR3 DNA: TGTGCCAGCAGTTCACGACAGGGTCACCAGCCCCAGCATTTT; CDR3 protein: CASSSRQGHQPQHF
clone size: NA; J gene: TRBJ2-3; D gene: NA; V gene: TRBV6-5; CDR3 DNA: TGTGCCAGCAGTTACTCGGGGGCCTCGAGGGATACGCAGTATTTT; CDR3 protein: CASSYSGASRDTQYF
clone size: many; J gene: TRBJ1-2; D gene: TRBD1; V gene: TRBV6-5; CDR3 DNA: TGTGCCAGCAGTTTCTCAATTACAGGGGGGGATGGCTACACCTTC; CDR3 protein: CASSFSITGGDGYTF
clone size: NA; J gene: TRBJ2-1; D gene: TRBD1; V gene: TRBV24-1; CDR3 DNA: TGTGCCACCAGTGACCGACAGGGGAGCTCCTACAATGAGCAGTTCTTC; CDR3 protein: CATSDRQGSSYNEQFF
clone size: many; J gene: TRBJ1-4; D gene: NA; V gene: TRBV20-1; CDR3 DNA: TGCAGTGCTAGGGACCCGGCTAATGAAAAACTGTTTTTT; CDR3 protein: CSARDPANEKLFF
clone size: NA; J gene: TRBJ2-3; D gene: TRBD2; V gene: TRBV12-3/TRBV12-4; CDR3 DNA: TGTGCCATCCTCATAGCGGGGGGGGATAATACGCAGTATTTT; CDR3 protein: CAILIAGGDNTQYF
clone size: few; J gene: TRBJ1-3; D gene: NA; V gene: TRBV7-2; CDR3 DNA: TGTGCCAGCAGCTTGTGGGGAGGAGGTGGAAACACCATATATTTT; CDR3 protein: CASSLWGGGGNTIYF
clone size: few; J gene: TRBJ2-5; D gene: TRBD1; V gene: TRBV9; CDR3 DNA: TGTGCCAGCAGCATATCCTCGGGACAGGCCCTAGAGACCCAGTACTTC; CDR3 protein: CASSISSGQALETQYF
clone size: many; J gene: TRBJ2-3; D gene: TRBD2; V gene: TRBV7-2; CDR3 DNA: TGTGCCAGCAGCCCCTTCGGCGGGGGGGCGTCAGATACGCAGTATTTT; CDR3 protein: CASSPFGGGASDTQYF
clone size: few; J gene: TRBJ2-1; D gene: TRBD2; V gene: TRBV12-3/TRBV12-4; CDR3 DNA: TGTGCCAGCACTCACAGGAGCGGGGGAGGGAACAATGAGCAGTTCTTC; CDR3 protein: CASTHRSGGGNNEQFF
clone size: few; J gene: TRBJ1-2; D gene: TRBD1; V gene: TRBV11-1; CDR3 DNA: TGTGCCAGCAGCTTAGGGACAGGGACTAACTATGGCTACACCTTC; CDR3 protein: CASSLGTGTNYGYTF
clone size: many; J gene: TRBJ1-2; D gene: NA; V gene: TRBV6-5; CDR3 DNA: TGTGCCAGCAGTTACTCGATAGGGGATAGTTATGGCTACACCTTC; CDR3 protein: CASSYSIGDSYGYTF
clone size: NA; J gene: TRBJ1-2; D gene: NA; V gene: TRBV7-8; CDR3 DNA: TGTGCCAGCAGCTTAACTGAGAACTATGGCTACACCTTC; CDR3 protein: CASSLTENYGYTF
clone size: few; J gene: TRBJ2-2; D gene: NA; V gene: TRBV20-1; CDR3 DNA: TGCAGTGCCCCGAAAGGGGGGAACACCGGGGAGCTGTTTTTT; CDR3 protein: CSAPKGGNTGELFF
clone size: many; J gene: TRBJ2-3; D gene: NA; V gene: TRBV7-3; CDR3 DNA: TGTGCCAGCAGCTTAAAGGAACAAAGAGGGGCAGATACGCAGTATTTT; CDR3 protein: CASSLKEQRGADTQYF
clone size: many; J gene: TRBJ2-2; D gene: NA; V gene: TRBV29-1; CDR3 DNA: TGCAGCGTTGCCCACCCCCGAGGGGAGCTGTTTTTT; CDR3 protein: CSVAHPRGELFF
clone size: many; J gene: TRBJ2-3; D gene: TRBD2; V gene: TRBV19; CDR3 DNA: TGTGCCAGTAGATCGGGACTAGCGGGGGAAGATACGCAGTATTTT; CDR3 protein: CASRSGLAGEDTQYF
clone size: once; J gene: TRBJ1-1; D gene: NA; V gene: TRBV7-9; CDR3 DNA: TGTGCCAGCAGCCCTGACCTCCCGGATGAAGCTTTCTTT; CDR3 protein: CASSPDLPDEAFF
clone size: NA; J gene: TRBJ2-7; D gene: NA; V gene: TRBV7-8; CDR3 DNA: TGTGCCAGCAGCTTAGGGGTGAGCGACGAGCTGTACTTC; CDR3 protein: CASSLGVSDELYF
clone size: many; J gene: TRBJ2-4; D gene: NA; V gene: TRBV29-1; CDR3 DNA: TGCAGCGCAGTTCAAGGCCACAAAAACATTCAGTACTTC; CDR3 protein: CSAVQGHKNIQYF
clone size: many; J gene: TRBJ1-4; D gene: NA; V gene: TRBV20-1; CDR3 DNA: TGCAGTGCTAGAGATACCGTACGATTTAAGAGTGAAAAACTGTTTTTT; CDR3 protein: CSARDTVRFKSEKLFF
clone size: many; J gene: TRBJ2-7; D gene: TRBD2; V gene: TRBV20-1; CDR3 DNA: TGCAGTGCCCTACTAGCGGGTGTCTTCACCGAGCAGTACTTC; CDR3 protein: CSALLAGVFTEQYF
clone size: few; J gene: TRBJ1-1; D gene: NA; V gene: TRBV29-1; CDR3 DNA: TGCAGCGTTATCGAGACGAACACTGAAGCTTTCTTT; CDR3 protein: CSVIETNTEAFF
clone size: few; J gene: TRBJ2-1; D gene: NA; V gene: TRBV5-1; CDR3 DNA: TGCGCCAGCAGCTTGAGAGGGAGTGAGCAGTTCTTC; CDR3 protein: CASSLRGSEQFF
clone size: many; J gene: TRBJ1-2; D gene: NA; V gene: TRBV20-1; CDR3 DNA: TGCAGTGCTAGAGATGATAAGGAGGGCTACACCTTC; CDR3 protein: CSARDDKEGYTF
clone size: many; J gene: TRBJ1-2; D gene: TRBD1; V gene: TRBV7-9; CDR3 DNA: TGTGCCAGCAGCTGGACAGGGAGAGCTAACTATGGCTACACCTTC; CDR3 protein: CASSWTGRANYGYTF
clone size: NA; J gene: TRBJ1-6; D gene: NA; V gene: TRBV12-3/TRBV12-4; CDR3 DNA: TGTGCCAGCAGTTCACCCCTAGGGTTTGAGAATTCACCCCTCCACTTT; CDR3 protein: CASSSPLGFENSPLHF
clone size: NA; J gene: TRBJ1-5; D gene: TRBD1; V gene: TRBV5-5; CDR3 DNA: TGTGCCAGCACATTCTCAGACAGGGGGTTTGATAGCAATCAGCCCCAGCATTTT; CDR3 protein: CASTFSDRGFDSNQPQHF
clone size: many; J gene: TRBJ1-5; D gene: TRBD1; V gene: TRBV20-1; CDR3 DNA: TGCAGTGCTAGAGAGGGACAGCCTAATCAGCCCCAGCATTTT; CDR3 protein: CSAREGQPNQPQHF
clone size: NA; J gene: TRBJ2-3; D gene: NA; V gene: TRBV5-4; CDR3 DNA: TGTGCCAGCAGCAAGAAGGAGCGGAGCACAGATACGCAGTATTTT; CDR3 protein: CASSKKERSTDTQYF
clone size: NA; J gene: TRBJ2-3; D gene: TRBD2; V gene: TRBV4-1; CDR3 DNA: TGCGCCAGCCGTTTCGGCGGGGGGGCGACTACGCAGTATTTT; CDR3 protein: CASRFGGGATTQYF
clone size: NA; J gene: TRBJ2-7; D gene: TRBD2; V gene: TRBV7-2; CDR3 DNA: TGTGCCAGCAGCTTAGGCGGGGGGGCCCTCGAGCAGTACTTC; CDR3 protein: CASSLGGGALEQYF
clone size: few; J gene: TRBJ2-6; D gene: NA; V gene: TRBV20-1; CDR3 DNA: TGCAGTGCTAGAGATGGGGGAGGTGGCTCTGGGGCCAACGTCCTGACTTTC; CDR3 protein: CSARDGGGGSGANVLTF